Shown below are 11 T cell receptor beta chains from a single sample sequenced in a study of blood T cell repertoires in COVID-19. Some clones are missing from TCRdb's copy, which holds only in-frame ones; the method was immunoSEQ multiplex PCR. Among about 200,000 clones, over 75% were seen once, and the ten largest hold approximately 6.1%. Sequencing was done on a sample of peripheral blood. The receptors originated from a man older than 75 with acute or convalescent COVID-19.

The rearrangement joins TRBV19 to TRBJ2-1; the match to TRBD2 covers 9 bases. Per germline, CDR1 LNHDA and CDR2 SQIVND (reference sequence). The CDR3 has 14 residues. The J segment lost 12 bases and the V segment lost 0 bases, leaving 6 bases of the junction unmatched. The CDR3 DNA reads TGTGCCAGTAGTATAGATAGTGGGCGGGAGGGGCAGTTCTTC. It translates to CASSIDSGREGQFF.

The chain has TRBV15 and TRBJ2-7; perhaps TRBD2 as D (6 bases). Deletions cut 0 bases from V and 2 bases from J, with 14 bases between. The V gene's germline CDR1 is LNHNV and CDR2 YYDKDF (reference sequence). The CDR3 runs 16 residues. CDR3 amino acids: CATSRDVGGWTYEQYV. In DNA, the CDR3 is TGTGCCACCAGCAGAGATGTCGGAGGGTGGACCTACGAGCAGTACGTC.

The chain joins TRBV3-1 (or the pseudogene TRBV3-2) to TRBJ2-7, with TRBD1 matching 8 bases. The CDR3 is 16 residues long. Per the germline V gene, CDR1 is LGHDT and CDR2 is YNNKEL (reference sequence). Trimming took 2 bases from V and 4 from J; bases not matched to a gene: 10. CDR3 sequence reads: CASSQNDRGFCYEQYV. DNA for the CDR3: TGTGCCAGCAGCCAAAATGACAGGGGCTTTTGTTACGAGCAGTACGTC.

This clone was counted only a few times. The chain links TRBV7-2 to TRBJ1-1; possible D gene TRBD1, 5 bases. V shed 5 bases and J shed 4 bases, with 17 bases lying between them. CDR3 size: 15 residues. Germline V gene data show CDR1 as SGHTA and CDR2 as FQGNSA. The CDR3 spells CASSPQGGVSTEAFF. The CDR3 nucleotides read TGTGCCAGCAGCCCTCAGGGAGGGGTGTCCACTGAAGCTTTCTTT.

The CDR3 region has the DNA TGTGCCTGGAGGACTAGCGGGAGGTCCTACGAGCAGTACTTC. Translation gives CAWRTSGRSYEQYF. The chain has TRBV30 and TRBJ2-7; TRBD2 matches at 13 bases. The CDR3 totals 14 residues. Per germline, CDR1 GTSNPN and CDR2 SVGIG (reference sequence). The J segment lost 1 base and the V segment lost 3 bases, leaving 0 bases of the junction unmatched.

V gene TRBV5-4 combines with J gene TRBJ2-4, with 7 positions matching TRBD1. The CDR3 extends over 16 amino acids. From germline, CDR1 is SGHNT and CDR2 YYREEE (reference sequence). With V trimmed by 5 bases and J by 0 bases, 8 bases remained unmatched. Here the CDR3 DNA reads TGTGCCAGCAGGCCGGGGACAGACCTAGCCAAAAACATTCAGTACTTC. Translating gives CASRPGTDLAKNIQYF. Combining the CDR3 with reference TRBV5-4 and TRBJ2-4 gives the whole variable domain ETGVTQSPTHLIKTRGQQVTLRCSSQSGHNTVSWYQQALGQGPQFIFQYYREEENGRGNFPPRFSGLQFPNYSSELNVNALELDDSALYLCASRPGTDLAKNIQYFGAGTRLSVL.

CDR3 residues: CASSLTSGASYEQYF. The DNA of the CDR3 is TGTGCCAGCAGCTTGACTAGCGGAGCTAGCTACGAGCAGTACTTC. J is TRBJ2-7 and V is TRBV7-8, with TRBD2 matching 9 bases. V gave up 3 bases and J gave up 3 bases; unmatched junction bases: 6. The CDR3 length is 15 residues. Per the germline V gene, CDR1 is SGHVS and CDR2 is FQNEAQ.

At least ten counts were recorded for this clone. The CDR3 DNA follows: TGTGCCAGTAGTCAGGACAGACCGCATCAGCCCCAGCATTTT. Translation: CASSQDRPHQPQHF. The chain has TRBV19 and TRBJ1-5; TRBD1 might be the D (6 bases). Per germline, CDR1 LNHDA and CDR2 SQIVND (reference sequence). With 5 bases removed from V and 5 bases from J, the gap between germline ends came to 13 bases. This CDR3 contains 14 residues.

With regard to this clone: This specimen includes other DNA sequences encoding the same CDR3. The chain couples TRBV28 to TRBJ1-2; D is perhaps TRBD1 (6 bases). Per the germline V gene, CDR1 is MDHEN and CDR2 is SYDVKM. V was cut by 2 bases and J by 7 bases, with 14 bases left in between. CDR3 length equals 14 residues. The CDR3, as DNA: TGTGCCAGCAGTTTACCCACAGGGTCCGGTGGCTACACCTTC. Protein product: CASSLPTGSGGYTF.

V gene TRBV18 combines with J gene TRBJ2-3; TRBD2 matches at 10 bases. The CDR3 extends over 16 amino acids. Germline CDR1 and CDR2: KGHSH and LQKENI. Trimming cost V 3 bases and J 4 bases; bases outside gene matches: 7. The DNA for the CDR3 is TGTGCCAGCTCACCTCAAGCGGGAGGGCCCCCAGATACGCAGTATTTT. It yields the protein CASSPQAGGPPDTQYF.

The gene calls are TRBV27 and TRBJ2-1, with 10 bases fitting TRBD1. Germline V CDR1 and CDR2: MNHEY, SMNVEV (reference sequence). Trimming at V came to 3 bases and at J to 4 bases, leaving 6 bases not matched to a gene. This CDR3 has 16 residues. Written as DNA, the CDR3 is TGTGCCAGCAGTTTGCGGGACAGGGGACCTTACAATGAGCAGTTCTTC. Translated: CASSLRDRGPYNEQFF.